This T cell receptor (beta chain) derives from a study of T cells in Graves' hyperthyroidism and ophthalmopathy. Trimming stripped 9 bases from V and 1 base from J, with 24 bases between. The length of the CDR3 is 17 residues. Germline-derived CDR1 and CDR2 are LGHNT and FRNRAP. In this sample, this clonotype turned up many times. The antigen is unknown. Patients aged 18 to 65 had newly diagnosed hyperthyroidism that had lasted under 2 months. Exclusion criteria comprised uncontrolled infection, other autoimmune disease, pregnancy or lactation. A roughly 9.7 ml volume of fresh peripheral blood provided the PBMCs. Whole-study results and caveats: Blood held most thyroid clonotypes expanded above 0.001 frequency.

RNA transcripts gave rise to amplified TCR beta CDR3 regions. HTBI primers were employed in a first-round RT-PCR of the TCR CDR3. One entry per CDR3 protein results from TCRdb running MiXCR on the multiplex PCR reads. The sample lists 450,000 to 650,000 distinct CDR3 sequences, less than 25% occurring once. The TCR originated in a man between 18 and 35 years old with Graves' hyperthyroidism. The V and J genes are TRBV12-5 and TRBJ1-2; D call uncertain. Sequenced: blood. CDR3 sequence (DNA): TGTGCTAGCTGGAGGGTGACGAGGGTTTGGGGTAACTATGGCTACACCTTC. It specifies CASWRVTRVWGNYGYTF. Combining the CDR3 with reference TRBV12-5 and TRBJ1-2 gives the whole variable domain DARVTQTPRHKVTEMGQEVTMRCQPILGHNTVFWYRQTMMQGLELLAYFRNRAPLDDSGMPKDRFSAEMPDATLATLKIQPSEPRDSAVYFCASWRVTRVWGNYGYTFGSGTRLTVV.